The 23 T cell receptor beta chains below all came from one sample that was sequenced in a study of shared clonotypes between healthy human individuals. Profiled with immunoSEQ multiplex PCR; TCRdb holds only in-frame clones, not every one. Counted here are 980,000 or so clones, more than 75% occurring once; the ten biggest clones make up approximately 1.5%. Source material: memory CD4+ T cells sorted from blood. Sample subset: CD45RA-negative fraction. Receptors were obtained from a man between 18 and 29 years old in good health.

The CDR3 protein is CASSVLAGAQETQYF. Here the CDR3 DNA reads TGTGCCAGCAGCGTACTAGCGGGAGCACAAGAGACCCAGTACTTC. The V gene is TRBV9, the J gene TRBJ2-5, with TRBD2 matching over 10 bases. The CDR3 spans 15 residues. After removal of 1 base from V and 2 bases from J, the junction contained 2 bases not matched to a gene. Germline loops: CDR1 SGDLS, CDR2 YYNGEE.

The chain is built from TRBV27 and TRBJ2-2, with D unclear. The germline CDR1 and CDR2 sequences are MNHEY and SMNVEV (reference sequence). V was pared by 6 bases and J by 2 bases, with 10 bases between. The CDR3 is 14 residues long. The CDR3 nucleotides read TGTGCCAGCAGCCCTTGGGTAAACACCGGGGAGCTGTTTTTT. It translates to CASSPWVNTGELFF.

The chain is built from TRBV7-2 and TRBJ2-1; 8 bases map to TRBD2. This CDR3 spans 14 amino acids. From germline, CDR1 is SGHTA and CDR2 FQGNSA. The ends lost 8 bases at V and 4 bases at J; junction bases unmatched: 7. The CDR3 here is CASQPPSGYNEQFF. Here the CDR3 DNA reads TGTGCCAGCCAACCCCCTAGCGGGTACAATGAGCAGTTCTTC.

This clone ranks as medium-sized. V is TRBV5-1 and J is TRBJ2-2; D might be TRBD1 (5 bases). Trimming removed 0 bases at V and 2 bases at J, with 8 bases between. CDR1 SGHRS and CDR2 YFSETQ come from the germline V gene. This CDR3 is 15 amino acids long. The CDR3 region is CASSLGQSNTGELFF. The CDR3 nucleotides are TGCGCCAGCAGCTTGGGACAGAGTAACACCGGGGAGCTGTTTTTT.

The chain combines TRBV5-1 with TRBJ2-7, with TRBD2 matching over 11 bases. Germline V gene sequence: CDR1 SGHRS, CDR2 YFSETQ. The CDR3 spans 15 residues. Trimming removed 2 bases from V and 0 bases from J; junction bases left unmatched: 1. Here the CDR3 DNA reads TGCGCCAGCAGCTTTGGGACTAGCGGCTCCTACGAGCAGTACTTC. It yields the protein CASSFGTSGSYEQYF. Combining the CDR3 with reference TRBV5-1 and TRBJ2-7 gives the whole variable domain KAGVTQTPRYLIKTRGQQVTLSCSPISGHRSVSWYQQTPGQGLQFLFEYFSETQRNKGNFPGRFSGRQFSNSRSEMNVSTLELGDSALYLCASSFGTSGSYEQYFGPGTRLTVT.

This sequence joins TRBV5-1 and TRBJ1-2; D is unresolved. V was pared by 4 bases and J by 6 bases, with 10 bases between. Germline CDR1 SGHRS, CDR2 YFSETQ. CDR3 length: 12 residues. As DNA, the CDR3 is TGCGCCAGCAGCGTCCCAGGAGATGGCTACACCTTC. Its protein product is CASSVPGDGYTF.

This chain joins TRBV10-3 and TRBJ1-3; D remains ambiguous. V lost 3 bases and J lost 3, with 9 bases in between. The CDR3 totals 14 residues. Germline V gene sequence: CDR1 ENHRY, CDR2 SYGVKD. This chain's CDR3 is CAISDQGSGNTIYF. CDR3 nucleotides: TGTGCCATCAGTGATCAAGGGAGTGGAAACACCATATATTTT.

The chain employs TRBV12-5 and TRBJ2-7, with a tentative D call TRBD1 (5 bases). The V end lost 5 bases, the J end lost 6 bases, and 11 bases lay between the germline ends. CDR3 size: 12 residues. Germline values: CDR1 LGHNT, CDR2 FRNRAP. The CDR3 nucleotides are TGTGCTAGTGGTATACAGGCCGGCGAGCAGTACTTC. Residues: CASGIQAGEQYF.

The sample holds a few counts of this clone. The chain carries TRBV5-1 and TRBJ1-1; D is possibly TRBD1 (6 bases). With 0 bases removed from V and 4 bases from J, the gap between germline ends came to 13 bases. From germline, CDR1 is SGHRS and CDR2 YFSETQ. The CDR3 is made up of 15 amino acids. CDR3 sequence: CASSLASGGGTEAFF. The CDR3 DNA is TGCGCCAGCAGCTTGGCCTCCGGGGGCGGCACTGAAGCTTTCTTT. Complete variable domain (other parts from reference TRBV5-1 and TRBJ1-1): KAGVTQTPRYLIKTRGQQVTLSCSPISGHRSVSWYQQTPGQGLQFLFEYFSETQRNKGNFPGRFSGRQFSNSRSEMNVSTLELGDSALYLCASSLASGGGTEAFFGQGTRLTVV.

In its sample, this clone was seen once. V gene TRBV5-1 combines with J gene TRBJ2-3, with 8 bases matching TRBD2. Germline-derived CDR1 and CDR2 are SGHRS and YFSETQ. The CDR3 totals 16 residues. J lost 4 bases, V lost 4 bases, and 11 bases had no gene match. CDR3 residues: CASSLGTSNNADTQYF. In DNA form, the CDR3 reads TGCGCCAGCAGCCTCGGGACTAGTAATAACGCAGATACGCAGTATTTT.

This clone was recorded only once. This chain links TRBV6-5 with TRBJ2-7; D is undetermined. CDR1 is MNHEY and CDR2 is SVGAGI in the germline V gene. This CDR3 comprises 15 residues. V gave up 0 bases and J gave up 3 bases, with 12 bases separating them. CDR3 nucleotide sequence: TGTGCCAGCAGTTACTCCAGGCAGGCTGGCTACGAGCAGTACTTC. Protein product: CASSYSRQAGYEQYF.

V and J are TRBV30 and TRBJ2-6, with D hard to call. Trimming took off 6 bases at V and 1 base at J, with 16 bases between the two ends. The germline V gene has CDR1 GTSNPN and CDR2 SVGIG (reference sequence). The CDR3 contains 16 residues. The CDR3 is CACRRARASGANVLTF. The CDR3 nucleotides are TGTGCCTGTCGCCGGGCAAGAGCTTCTGGGGCCAACGTCCTGACTTTC.

To note about this clone: This may come from a read error, since a much larger clone is one base off. V gene TRBV9 combines with J gene TRBJ1-1; 7 nucleotides agree with TRBD1. Germline values: CDR1 SGDLS, CDR2 YYNGEE. The V and J ends lost 3 bases and 1 base, in that order; junction bases with no gene match: 0. This CDR3 contains 13 residues. CDR3 amino acids: CASSGQGNTEAFF. The CDR3 DNA is TGTGCCAGCAGCGGACAGGGGAACACTGAAGCTTTCTTT.

Concerning this clone itself: A junction boundary mismatches the germline segment, possibly from a read error. The CDR3: CASSFGQGANTGELFF. In DNA form, the CDR3 reads TGTGCTAGCAGCTTCGGACAGGGCGCGAACACCGGGGAGCTGTTTTTT. The chain links TRBV7-7 to TRBJ2-2, with TRBD1 matching 8 bases. Germline V CDR1 and CDR2: SSHAT, FNYEAQ (reference sequence). CDR3 size: 16 residues.

CDR3 protein: CSVQGGDTQYF. The CDR3 bases are TGCAGCGTTCAAGGTGGAGATACGCAGTATTTT. This sequence joins TRBV29-1 and TRBJ2-3; the D is unclear. Germline V CDR1 and CDR2: SQVTM, ANQGSEA. V lost 5 bases, J lost 5 bases, and 8 bases lay in between. This CDR3 has 11 residues.

The chain is built from TRBV5-1 and TRBJ2-2, with 10 bases aligning to TRBD2. CDR1 is SGHRS and CDR2 is YFSETQ in the germline V gene. This CDR3 region has 16 residues. J gave up 5 bases and V 4 bases, and 8 bases lay outside the gene matches. CDR3 residues: CASSPRTSGTTGELFF. The CDR3 region has the DNA TGCGCCAGCAGCCCAAGGACTAGCGGAACTACCGGGGAGCTGTTTTTT.

The rearrangement joins TRBV30 to TRBJ1-1, with unresolved D. Trimming stripped 5 bases from V and 1 base from J, with 11 bases between. This CDR3 comprises 13 residues. Germline CDR1 is GTSNPN and CDR2 is SVGIG (reference sequence). The CDR3 nucleotides read TGTGCCTGGGCACTGGGCACGAACACTGAAGCTTTCTTT. Translation: CAWALGTNTEAFF.

V and J are TRBV10-2 and TRBJ2-1; no clear D gene. Germline CDR1 WSHSY, CDR2 SAAADI. The CDR3 is made up of 15 amino acids. The germline V and J ends were trimmed by 7 bases and 2 bases, with 15 bases remaining between them. CDR3 protein: CASKVARSPYNEQFF. For the CDR3, the DNA is TGCGCCAGCAAGGTTGCACGTAGCCCCTACAATGAGCAGTTCTTC.

The V and J genes are TRBV6-6 and TRBJ1-6, with 8 bases that match TRBD1. V was pared by 2 bases and J by 10 bases, with 7 bases of the junction left unmatched. This CDR3 comprises 15 residues. CDR1 and CDR2 (germline): MNHNY, SVGAGI (reference sequence). DNA of the CDR3: TGTGCCAGCAGTTACGACAGGGGAGCCACATCACCCCTCCACTTT. This encodes CASSYDRGATSPLHF.

The CDR3 region has the DNA TGTGCCAGCAGCCCCAGATTAGGGGGAGGGGGTGAGCAGTTCTTC. Translated: CASSPRLGGGGEQFF. The chain employs TRBV14 and TRBJ2-1, with a possible D match to TRBD2 (7 bases). CDR1 and CDR2 (germline): SGHDN, FVKESK. The CDR3 length is 15 residues. Deletions cut 4 bases from V and 9 bases from J, with 19 bases between.

The J gene is TRBJ2-7, the V gene TRBV6-5, with TRBD2 matching over 8 bases. The CDR3 runs to 15 residues. Germline V CDR1 and CDR2: MNHEY, SVGAGI. J gave up 1 base and V 6 bases, and 8 bases lay outside the gene matches. The CDR3 loop is CASSPGGGMSYEQYF. The CDR3 DNA reads TGTGCCAGCAGCCCCGGGGGGGGCATGTCCTACGAGCAGTACTTC.

The rearrangement links TRBV6-7 to TRBJ1-2, with a tentative D call TRBD1 (6 bases). TRBV6-7 is known as an ORF, though its function is uncertain. V was pared by 7 bases and J by 4 bases, with 16 bases between. The CDR3 sequence is 14 residues long. This CDR3 is CASIGHGGGYGYTF. CDR3 DNA sequence: TGTGCCAGCATAGGACACGGAGGGGGCTATGGCTACACCTTC.

This clone has a single count. Distinct nucleotide sequences in the sample also encode this CDR3. J is TRBJ2-1 and V is TRBV9, with 7 bases identical to TRBD2. V was pared by 4 bases and J by 0 bases, with 4 bases of the junction left unmatched. Germline CDR1 reads SGDLS; CDR2 reads YYNGEE. The CDR3 has 15 residues. DNA for the CDR3: TGTGCCAGCAGCTCTAGCGGCAGCTCCTACAATGAGCAGTTCTTC. Its translation: CASSSSGSSYNEQFF.